These 8 T cell receptor beta chains originate from one sample sequenced in a study of blood T cell repertoires in COVID-19. Some clones are missing from TCRdb's copy, which holds only in-frame ones; the method was immunoSEQ multiplex PCR. The sample lists around 280,000 clones; around nine tenths were seen once. Sequences were obtained from peripheral blood. These receptors were obtained from a woman aged 30 to 39 with COVID-19, enrolled during active disease.

The CDR3 loop reads CASSYRGEFNEKLFF. In DNA form, the CDR3 reads TGTGCCAGCAGCTACAGGGGGGAATTTAATGAAAAACTGTTTTTT. The chain couples TRBV5-5 to TRBJ1-4; 8 bases are a match to TRBD1. Germline trimming cut 3 bases from V and 4 bases from J; bases unmatched to any gene: 5. Germline V lookup: CDR1 SGHKS, CDR2 YYEKEE (reference sequence). CDR3 length: 15 residues.

V usage is TRBV20-1 and J usage is TRBJ1-2; D is perhaps TRBD1 (6 bases). This CDR3 contains 11 residues. Germline V gene sequence: CDR1 DFQATT, CDR2 SNEGSKA (reference sequence). The V end lost 6 bases, the J end lost 7 bases, and 12 bases lay between the germline ends. This CDR3 reads CSALQGGGYTF. In DNA form, the CDR3 reads TGCAGTGCCCTACAGGGTGGTGGCTACACCTTC.

The chain is built from TRBV28 and TRBJ1-2, with 12 bases lining up with TRBD1. J lost 4 bases, V lost 4 bases, and 10 bases had no gene match. The CDR3 consists of 17 residues. Germline lookup yields CDR1 MDHEN and CDR2 SYDVKM. The CDR3 here is CASSSRGGQGAGYGYTF. The CDR3 nucleotides read TGTGCCAGCAGTTCCCGGGGGGGACAGGGGGCGGGCTATGGCTACACCTTC.

The rearrangement joins TRBV10-1 to TRBJ2-1, with D possibly matching TRBD2 (6 bases). Trimming removed 4 bases at V and 10 bases at J, with 14 bases between. CDR3 length equals 13 residues. Germline V gene lookup returns CDR1 WNHNN and CDR2 SYGVQD (reference sequence). Here the CDR3 DNA reads TGCGCCAGCAGTGGATGGGGAGGAACCGAGCAGTTCTTC. It translates to CASSGWGGTEQFF.

V and J are TRBV28 and TRBJ2-5, with D hard to call. In germline, CDR1 is MDHEN, CDR2 SYDVKM. Trimming removed 2 bases at V and 6 bases at J, with 10 bases between. This CDR3 contains 13 residues. This CDR3 reads CASSLTGGQTQYF. Written as DNA, the CDR3 is TGTGCCAGCAGTTTAACCGGTGGGCAGACCCAGTACTTC.

The V and J genes are TRBV7-2 and TRBJ2-4; TRBD2 matches at 9 bases. The CDR3 loop spans 14 amino acids. Per the germline V gene, CDR1 is SGHTA and CDR2 is FQGNSA. The junction had 4 bases not matched to a gene; V was cut back by 2 bases and J by 8 bases. The CDR3 region is CASSLKAGGDIQYF. Here the CDR3 DNA reads TGTGCCAGCAGCTTAAAAGCGGGGGGTGACATTCAGTACTTC.

The chain joins TRBV7-9 to TRBJ1-4, with TRBD1 identical over 10 bases. CDR1 SEHNR and CDR2 FQNEAQ come from the germline V gene (reference sequence). There are 16 residues in the CDR3. The trim removed 5 bases at V and 5 bases at J, leaving 8 bases unmatched. CDR3 in amino acids: CASSLTGTGVNEKLFF. The CDR3 DNA is TGTGCCAGCAGCCTAACCGGGACAGGGGTGAATGAAAAACTGTTTTTT.

The chain couples TRBV6-5 to TRBJ1-4; possible D gene TRBD1, 5 bases. Trimming removed 6 bases at V and 7 bases at J, with 15 bases between. CDR3 length: 14 amino acids. Germline CDR1 and CDR2: MNHEY and SVGAGI. CDR3 in amino acids: CASRSPAGREKLFF. CDR3 bases: TGTGCCAGCAGGTCCCCTGCAGGGCGTGAAAAACTGTTTTTT.